The clone carrying this T cell receptor beta chain was found a few times. Its antigen is currently unknown. This sample was taken from a study of T cell clones after liver transplantation. CDR3 length: 15 amino acids. Germline V lookup: CDR1 LNHNV, CDR2 YYDKDF (reference sequence). V lost 7 bases and J lost 6; bases outside the gene matches: 7. TCRdb's copy holds only in-frame clones and misses some; the assay was immunoSEQ multiplex PCR. The sample consists of fewer than 2,500 clones, around 29% of them appearing once. Proliferating CFSE-low MLR cells were sequenced to define alloreactive TCRbeta sequences.

Material: CD8+ T cells from cultured PBMCs. The J gene is TRBJ2-3, the V gene TRBV15, with 13 bases that match TRBD2. The sequence came from a human patient who received a liver transplant. Some T cells may have come from the graft donor. This CDR3 reads CATTLAGGPRDTQYF. In DNA, the CDR3 is TGTGCCACCACACTAGCGGGAGGGCCGAGGGATACGCAGTATTTT. Combining the CDR3 with reference TRBV15 and TRBJ2-3 gives the whole variable domain DAMVIQNPRYQVTQFGKPVTLSCSQTLNHNVMYWYQQKSSQAPKLLFHYYDKDFNNEADTPDNFQSRRPNTSFCFLDIRSPGLGDTAMYLCATTLAGGPRDTQYFGPGTRLTVL.